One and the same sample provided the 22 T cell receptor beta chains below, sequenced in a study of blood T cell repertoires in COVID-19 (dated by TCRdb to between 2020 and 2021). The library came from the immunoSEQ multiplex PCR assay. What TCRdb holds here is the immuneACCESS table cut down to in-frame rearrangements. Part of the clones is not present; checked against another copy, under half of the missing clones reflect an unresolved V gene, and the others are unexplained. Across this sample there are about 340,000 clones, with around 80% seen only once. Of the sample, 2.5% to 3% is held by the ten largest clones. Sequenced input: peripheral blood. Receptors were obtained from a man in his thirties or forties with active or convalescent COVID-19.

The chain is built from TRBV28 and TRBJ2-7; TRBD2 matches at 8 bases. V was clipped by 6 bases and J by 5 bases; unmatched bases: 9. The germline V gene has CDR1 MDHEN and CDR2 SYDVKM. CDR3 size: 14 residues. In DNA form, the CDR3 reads TGTGCCAGCAGGGCGACAGGCGGGAGGAACGAGCAGTACTTC. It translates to CASRATGGRNEQYF.

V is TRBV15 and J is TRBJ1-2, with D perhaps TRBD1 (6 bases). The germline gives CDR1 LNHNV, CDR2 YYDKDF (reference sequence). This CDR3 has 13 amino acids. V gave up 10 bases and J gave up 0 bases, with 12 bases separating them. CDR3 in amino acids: CASRDTANYGYTF. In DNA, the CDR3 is TGTGCCAGCCGGGACACTGCTAACTATGGCTACACCTTC.

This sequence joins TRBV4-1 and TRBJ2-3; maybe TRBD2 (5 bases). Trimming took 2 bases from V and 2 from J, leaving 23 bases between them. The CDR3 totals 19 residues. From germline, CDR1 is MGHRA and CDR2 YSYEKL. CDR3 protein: CASSQPPLKEARPTDTQYF. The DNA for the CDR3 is TGCGCCAGCAGCCAACCGCCTCTAAAGGAGGCTCGCCCCACAGATACGCAGTATTTT.

CDR3 in amino acids: CASSVETGGYYGYTF. In DNA form, the CDR3 reads TGTGCCAGCAGCGTAGAAACAGGGGGCTACTATGGCTACACCTTC. J is TRBJ1-2 and V is TRBV9, with TRBD1 identical over 9 bases. The CDR3 extends over 15 amino acids. From germline, CDR1 is SGDLS and CDR2 YYNGEE. Trimming cost V 0 bases and J 3 bases; bases outside gene matches: 3.

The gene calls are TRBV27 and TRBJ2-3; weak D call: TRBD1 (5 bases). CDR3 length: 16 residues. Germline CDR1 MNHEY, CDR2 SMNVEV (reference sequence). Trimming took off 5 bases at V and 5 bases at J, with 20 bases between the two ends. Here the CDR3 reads CASSATLGVGEDTQYF. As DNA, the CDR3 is TGTGCCAGCAGTGCAACCCTAGGGGTAGGAGAAGATACGCAGTATTTT.

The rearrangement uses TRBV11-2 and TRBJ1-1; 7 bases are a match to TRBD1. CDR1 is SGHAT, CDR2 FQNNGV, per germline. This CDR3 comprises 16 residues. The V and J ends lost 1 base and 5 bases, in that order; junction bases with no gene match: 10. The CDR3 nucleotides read TGTGCCAGCAGCTTAGTACCCAGGGGGAGAGGGACTGAAGCTTTCTTT. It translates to CASSLVPRGRGTEAFF.

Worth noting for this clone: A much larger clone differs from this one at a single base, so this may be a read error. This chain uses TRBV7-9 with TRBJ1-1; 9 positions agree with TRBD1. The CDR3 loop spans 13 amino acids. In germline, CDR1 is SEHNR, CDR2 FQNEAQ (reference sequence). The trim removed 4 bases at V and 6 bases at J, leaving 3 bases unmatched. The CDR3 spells CASSSRTGAEAFF. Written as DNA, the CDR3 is TGTGCCAGCAGCTCAAGGACAGGGGCTGAAGCTTTCTTT.

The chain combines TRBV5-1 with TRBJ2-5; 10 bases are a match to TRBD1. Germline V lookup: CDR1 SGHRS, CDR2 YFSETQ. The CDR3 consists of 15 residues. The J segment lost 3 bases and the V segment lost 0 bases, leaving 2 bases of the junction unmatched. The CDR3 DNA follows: TGCGCCAGCAGCTTGGGGGGGACAGGGGAAGAGACCCAGTACTTC. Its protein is CASSLGGTGEETQYF.

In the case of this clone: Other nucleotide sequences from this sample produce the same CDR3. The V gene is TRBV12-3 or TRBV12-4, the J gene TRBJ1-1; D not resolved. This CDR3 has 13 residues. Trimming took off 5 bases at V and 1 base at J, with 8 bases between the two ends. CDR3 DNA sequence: TGTGCCAGCAGTCTCACAGAGAACACTGAAGCTTTCTTT. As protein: CASSLTENTEAFF.

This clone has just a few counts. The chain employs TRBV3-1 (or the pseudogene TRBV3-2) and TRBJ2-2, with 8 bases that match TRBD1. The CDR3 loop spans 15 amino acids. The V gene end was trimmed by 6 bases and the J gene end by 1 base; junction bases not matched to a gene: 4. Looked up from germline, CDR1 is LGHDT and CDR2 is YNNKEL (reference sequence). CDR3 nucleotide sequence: TGTGCCAGCAGAAGGGGGACAGGGAACACCGGGGAGCTGTTTTTT. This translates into CASRRGTGNTGELFF.

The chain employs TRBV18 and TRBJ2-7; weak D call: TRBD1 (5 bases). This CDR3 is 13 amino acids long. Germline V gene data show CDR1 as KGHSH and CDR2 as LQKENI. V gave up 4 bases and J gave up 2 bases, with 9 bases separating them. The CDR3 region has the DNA TGTGCCAGCTCACAAACGGACACCTACGAGCAGTACTTC. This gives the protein CASSQTDTYEQYF.

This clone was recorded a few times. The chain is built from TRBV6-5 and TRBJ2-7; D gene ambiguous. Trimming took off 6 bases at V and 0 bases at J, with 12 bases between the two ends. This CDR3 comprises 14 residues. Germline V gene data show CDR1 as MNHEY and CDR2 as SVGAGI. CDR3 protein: CASRKIATSYEQYF. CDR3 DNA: TGTGCCAGCAGAAAAATAGCTACCTCCTACGAGCAGTACTTC.

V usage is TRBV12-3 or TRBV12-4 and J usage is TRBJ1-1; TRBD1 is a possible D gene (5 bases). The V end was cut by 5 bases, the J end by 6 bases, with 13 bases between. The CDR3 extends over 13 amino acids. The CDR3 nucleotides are TGTGCCAGCAGTCCCACCCCGACAGCTGAAGCTTTCTTT. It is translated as CASSPTPTAEAFF.

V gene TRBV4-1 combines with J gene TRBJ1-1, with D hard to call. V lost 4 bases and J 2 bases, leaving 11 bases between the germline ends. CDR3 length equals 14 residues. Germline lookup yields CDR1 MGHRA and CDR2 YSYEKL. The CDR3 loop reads CASSREVRNTEAFF. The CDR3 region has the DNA TGCGCCAGCAGCCGGGAGGTAAGAAACACTGAAGCTTTCTTT.

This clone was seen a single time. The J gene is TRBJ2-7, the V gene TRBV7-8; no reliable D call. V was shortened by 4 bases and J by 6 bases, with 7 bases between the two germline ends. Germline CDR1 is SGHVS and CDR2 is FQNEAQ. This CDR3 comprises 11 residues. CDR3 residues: CASSSHSEQYF. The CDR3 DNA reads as TGTGCCAGCAGCTCGCACAGCGAGCAGTACTTC.

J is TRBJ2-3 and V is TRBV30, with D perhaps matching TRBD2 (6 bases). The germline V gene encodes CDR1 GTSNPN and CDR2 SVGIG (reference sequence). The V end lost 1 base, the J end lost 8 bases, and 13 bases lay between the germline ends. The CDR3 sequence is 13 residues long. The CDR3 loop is CAWSDRTGGTQYF. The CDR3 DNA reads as TGTGCCTGGAGTGACCGAACCGGGGGTACGCAGTATTTT.

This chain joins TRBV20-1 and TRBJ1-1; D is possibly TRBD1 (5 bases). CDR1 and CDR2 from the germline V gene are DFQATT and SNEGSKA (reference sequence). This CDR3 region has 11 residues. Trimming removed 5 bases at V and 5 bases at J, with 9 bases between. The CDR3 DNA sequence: TGCAGTGCTTACGGGGGAACTGAAGCTTTCTTT. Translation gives CSAYGGTEAFF.

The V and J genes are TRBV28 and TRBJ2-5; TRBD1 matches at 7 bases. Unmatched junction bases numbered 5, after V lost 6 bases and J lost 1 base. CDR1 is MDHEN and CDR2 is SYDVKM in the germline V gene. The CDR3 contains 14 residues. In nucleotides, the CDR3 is TGTGCCAGCAGGGTGACAGGGCTCCAAGAGACCCAGTACTTC. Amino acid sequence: CASRVTGLQETQYF.

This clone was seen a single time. The DNA for the CDR3 is TGTGCCAGCAGTTCAGGGTATGGCTACACCTTC. Translation gives CASSSGYGYTF. The chain combines TRBV12-3 or TRBV12-4 with TRBJ1-2, with D possibly matching TRBD1 (5 bases). The CDR3 spans 11 residues. V lost 4 bases to trimming and J lost 5 bases, with 5 bases between them.

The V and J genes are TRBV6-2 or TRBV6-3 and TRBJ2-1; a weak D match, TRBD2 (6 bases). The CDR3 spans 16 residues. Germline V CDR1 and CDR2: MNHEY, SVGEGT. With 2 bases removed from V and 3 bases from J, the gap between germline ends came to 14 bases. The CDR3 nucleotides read TGTGCCAGCAGTTACGGCGTAGCGGAAATCTACAATGAGCAGTTCTTC. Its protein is CASSYGVAEIYNEQFF.

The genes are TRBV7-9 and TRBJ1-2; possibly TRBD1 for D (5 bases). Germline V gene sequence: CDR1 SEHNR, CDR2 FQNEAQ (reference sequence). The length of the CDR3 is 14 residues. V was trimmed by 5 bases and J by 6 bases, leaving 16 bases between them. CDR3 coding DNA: TGTGCCAGCAGCCCCCGGACAAGAACGGATGGCTACACCTTC. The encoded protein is CASSPRTRTDGYTF.

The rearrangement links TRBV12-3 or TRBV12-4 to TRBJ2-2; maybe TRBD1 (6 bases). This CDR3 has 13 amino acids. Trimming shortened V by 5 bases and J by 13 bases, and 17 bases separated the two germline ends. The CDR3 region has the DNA TGTGCCAGCAGTCTGGACAGTGTAGAAAGGCTGTTTTTT. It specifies CASSLDSVERLFF.